The 3 T cell receptor beta chains below all came from one sample that was sequenced in a study of Ad26.COV2.S vaccination and SARS-CoV-2 variants (dated by TCRdb to the early 2020s). Library preparation employed the immunoSEQ multiplex PCR assay. TCRdb carries this immuneACCESS record with in-frame sequences only. Its versions omit some clonotypes, under half of them owing to an unresolved V gene in the studies checked, with the rest unexplained. This sample holds hundreds of thousands of clones; roughly 90% were observed only once. In total, the top ten clones hold around 6.6% of the sample. The sample's treatment or condition label, in plain terms: around 19 received Ad26.COV2.S at low or high dose, single or two shots; 5 received placebo; per-sample allocation not given. For vaccine and placebo recipients, repertoires were sequenced using samples collected on day 63 after the first injection.

The source material was peripheral blood, sampled in a trial of Ad26.COV2.S vaccine versus placebo. Every receptor here comes from a person between 18 and 60 years old who received the Ad26.COV2.S COVID-19 vaccine or a placebo.

The chain joins TRBV5-8 to TRBJ2-7, with 8 bases lining up with TRBD2. The junction had 9 bases not matched to a gene; V was cut back by 9 bases and J by 1 base. Germline lookup yields CDR1 SGHTS and CDR2 YDEGEE. CDR3 size: 14 residues. The CDR3 nucleotides read TGTGCCACCCTCCGGGGGGGGTGGTCCTACGAGCAGTACTTC. Translating it yields CATLRGGWSYEQYF.

The CDR3 loop is CSVVRGTGWNEKLFF. The CDR3, as DNA: TGCAGCGTTGTTCGGGGGACAGGGTGGAACGAAAAACTGTTTTTT. The chain uses TRBV29-1 and TRBJ1-4; 9 bases line up with TRBD1. V lost 4 bases, J lost 8 bases, and 11 bases stayed unmatched. CDR3 length equals 15 residues. From germline, CDR1 is SQVTM and CDR2 ANQGSEA.

The CDR3 DNA sequence: TGTGCCAGCAGTTACGGCGGGCCACAAGAGACCCAGTACTTC. Amino acids: CASSYGGPQETQYF. The V call is TRBV6-5, the J call TRBJ2-5, with TRBD2 as a possible D gene (5 bases). The CDR3 spans 14 residues. CDR1 and CDR2 (germline): MNHEY, SVGAGI. The V end lost 2 bases, the J end lost 2 bases, and 9 bases lay between the germline ends.